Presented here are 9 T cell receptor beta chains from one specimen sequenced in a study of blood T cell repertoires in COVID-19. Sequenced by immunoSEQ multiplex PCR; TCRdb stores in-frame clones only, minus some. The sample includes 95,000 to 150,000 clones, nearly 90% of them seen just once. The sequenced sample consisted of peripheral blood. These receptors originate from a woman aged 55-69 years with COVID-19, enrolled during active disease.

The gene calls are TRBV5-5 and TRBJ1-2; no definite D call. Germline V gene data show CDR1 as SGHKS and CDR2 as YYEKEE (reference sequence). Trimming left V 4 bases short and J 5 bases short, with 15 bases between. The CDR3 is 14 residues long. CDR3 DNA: TGTGCCAGCAGCCTGGTTGAGGCGCTATATGGCTACACCTTC. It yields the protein CASSLVEALYGYTF.

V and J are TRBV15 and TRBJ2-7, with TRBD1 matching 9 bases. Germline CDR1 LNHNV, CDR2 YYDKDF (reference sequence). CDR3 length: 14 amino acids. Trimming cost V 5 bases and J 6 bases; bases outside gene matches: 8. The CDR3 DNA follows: TGTGCCACCAGCTTTTACAGGGGGCGATCCGAGCAGTACTTC. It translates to CATSFYRGRSEQYF.

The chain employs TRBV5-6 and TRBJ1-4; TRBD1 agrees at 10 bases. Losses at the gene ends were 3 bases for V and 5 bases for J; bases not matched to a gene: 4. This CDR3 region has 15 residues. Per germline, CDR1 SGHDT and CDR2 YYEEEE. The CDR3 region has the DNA TGTGCCAGCAGCTATCCGGGACAGGGGAATGAAAAACTGTTTTTT. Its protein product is CASSYPGQGNEKLFF.

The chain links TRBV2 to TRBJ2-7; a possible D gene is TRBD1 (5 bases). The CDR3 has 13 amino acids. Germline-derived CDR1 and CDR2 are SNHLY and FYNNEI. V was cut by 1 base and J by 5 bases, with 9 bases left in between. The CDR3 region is CASSEGGWDEQYF. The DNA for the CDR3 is TGTGCCAGCAGTGAAGGGGGCTGGGACGAGCAGTACTTC. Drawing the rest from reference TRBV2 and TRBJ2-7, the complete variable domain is EPEVTQTPSHQVTQMGQEVILRCVPISNHLYFYWYRQILGQKVEFLVSFYNNEISEKSEIFDDQFSVERPDGSNFTLKIRSTKLEDSAMYFCASSEGGWDEQYFGPGTRLTVT.

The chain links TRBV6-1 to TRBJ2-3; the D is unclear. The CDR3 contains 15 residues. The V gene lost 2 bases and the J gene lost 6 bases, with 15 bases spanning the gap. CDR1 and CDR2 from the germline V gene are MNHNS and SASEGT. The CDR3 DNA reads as TGTGCCAGCAGTGAAACCATCCTCGGGTGGGATACGCAGTATTTT. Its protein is CASSETILGWDTQYF.

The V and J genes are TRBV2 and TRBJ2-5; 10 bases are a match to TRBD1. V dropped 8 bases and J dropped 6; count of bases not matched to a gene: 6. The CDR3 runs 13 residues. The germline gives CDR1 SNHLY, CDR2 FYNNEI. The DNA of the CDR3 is TGTGCCAGCCGGGGGGACAGGGGTCAGACCCAGTACTTC. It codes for CASRGDRGQTQYF.

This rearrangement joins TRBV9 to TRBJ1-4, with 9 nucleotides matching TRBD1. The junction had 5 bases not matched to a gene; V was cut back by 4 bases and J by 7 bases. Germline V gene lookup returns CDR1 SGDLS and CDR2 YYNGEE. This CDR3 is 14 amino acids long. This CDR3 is CASSPRQGGEKLFF. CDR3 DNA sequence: TGTGCCAGCAGCCCCCGACAGGGGGGTGAAAAACTGTTTTTT.

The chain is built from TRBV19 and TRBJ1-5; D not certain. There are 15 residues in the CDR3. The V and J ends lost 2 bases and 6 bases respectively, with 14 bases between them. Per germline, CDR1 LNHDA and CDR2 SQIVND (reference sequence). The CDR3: CASSIYGSRSQPQHF. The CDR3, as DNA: TGTGCCAGTAGTATATATGGAAGTAGGAGTCAGCCCCAGCATTTT. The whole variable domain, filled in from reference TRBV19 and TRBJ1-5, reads DGGITQSPKYLFRKEGQNVTLSCEQNLNHDAMYWYRQDPGQGLRLIYYSQIVNDFQKGDIAEGYSVSREKKESFPLTVTSAQKNPTAFYLCASSIYGSRSQPQHFGDGTRLSIL.

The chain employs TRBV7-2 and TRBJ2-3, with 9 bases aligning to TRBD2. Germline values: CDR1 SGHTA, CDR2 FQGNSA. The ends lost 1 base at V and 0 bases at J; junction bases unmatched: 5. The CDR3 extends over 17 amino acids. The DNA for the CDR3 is TGTGCCAGCAGCTTAGGGCTAGCGGGACTTAGCACAGATACGCAGTATTTT. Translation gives CASSLGLAGLSTDTQYF.